The 29 T cell receptor beta chains below come from one sample, sequenced in a study of T cells after yellow fever vaccination. TCRdb re-analysed the 5' RACE reads in MiXCR, keeping a single row per CDR3 protein. Of approximately 85,000 distinct CDR3 sequences in the sample, about 14% were seen once. Sequencing was performed on CD8+ T cells not binding an NS4B(214-222) dextramer, sorted from PBMCs, taken 20 to 25 days after the first yellow fever vaccination. The receptors come from a man younger than 30 who received the YFV17D yellow fever vaccine.

This clonotype has only a few counts. The chain joins TRBV4-1 to TRBJ2-5, with D perhaps TRBD1 (6 bases). From germline, CDR1 is MGHRA and CDR2 YSYEKL. The CDR3 runs to 14 residues. Trimming stripped 3 bases from V and 4 bases from J, with 12 bases between. The CDR3 coding sequence is TGCGCCAGCAGCCACCAGACAGGTCCAGAGACCCAGTACTTC. Translation: CASSHQTGPETQYF.

The chain joins TRBV23-1 to TRBJ2-7; weak D call: TRBD1 (7 bases). TRBV23-1 falls under the ORF class, with uncertain function. CDR3 length: 16 amino acids. The V and J ends lost 2 bases and 1 base respectively, with 15 bases between them. The CDR3 DNA sequence: TGCGCCAGCAGTCAACCCTGCAGGGGGGTTTCCTACGAGCAGTACGTC. Its protein is CASSQPCRGVSYEQYV.

This clonotype was detected only a few times. The rearrangement joins TRBV29-1 to TRBJ2-7; D unresolved. Germline loops: CDR1 SQVTM, CDR2 ANQGSEA. With 7 bases removed from V and 7 bases from J, the gap between germline ends came to 20 bases. This CDR3 is 13 amino acids long. The CDR3 is CSATPGPPREQYF. The CDR3 nucleotides are TGCAGCGCCACACCGGGCCCCCCGAGGGAGCAGTACTTC.

This clonotype was counted many times. This sequence joins TRBV12-3 or TRBV12-4 and TRBJ2-1; no definite D call. The CDR3 contains 15 residues. Between the trimmed V and J ends, which lost 6 bases and 7 bases, there was a span of 19 bases. The CDR3 DNA follows: TGTGCCAGCAGCCGCCCCGGGCAACATGGAAATGAGCAGTTCTTC. The encoded protein is CASSRPGQHGNEQFF.

This clonotype was seen a few times. The chain is built from TRBV5-1 and TRBJ2-6, with TRBD2 identical over 10 bases. This CDR3 region has 20 residues. Germline V gene sequence: CDR1 SGHRS, CDR2 YFSETQ. V lost 3 bases, J lost 0 bases, and 12 bases stayed unmatched. Here the CDR3 DNA reads TGCGCCAGCAGCTCCCTCCCGGGACTAGCGAGCTTCTCTGGGGCCAACGTCCTGACTTTC. Protein sequence: CASSSLPGLASFSGANVLTF.

The chain has TRBV6-2 or TRBV6-3 and TRBJ2-6; D is ambiguous. Germline V gene data show CDR1 as MNHEY and CDR2 as SVGEGT. The CDR3 totals 16 residues. V gave up 6 bases and J gave up 3 bases, with 15 bases separating them. The CDR3 reads CASRIGWGIGANVLTF. The CDR3 bases are TGTGCCAGCAGGATCGGGTGGGGAATTGGGGCCAACGTCCTGACTTTC.

This rearrangement joins TRBV4-1 to TRBJ2-3, with D possibly matching TRBD1 (5 bases). Germline CDR1 reads MGHRA; CDR2 reads YSYEKL. The CDR3 sequence is 14 residues long. V was pared by 2 bases and J by 6 bases, with 12 bases between. The CDR3 DNA reads as TGCGCCAGCAGCCAACCATTCAGGGATGATACGCAGTATTTT. Its protein is CASSQPFRDDTQYF.

This clonotype showed up just a few times. The V call is TRBV5-4, the J call TRBJ1-4; D unclear. Trimming removed 7 bases from V and 10 bases from J, with 20 bases in between. Germline V CDR1 and CDR2: SGHNT, YYREEE (reference sequence). This CDR3 is built from 14 residues. The CDR3 sequence is CASVRVAEAGKLFF. The CDR3 DNA reads TGTGCCAGCGTCCGGGTCGCAGAGGCGGGAAAACTGTTTTTT.

The CDR3 is CASSDSGTGNNEQFF. The CDR3 nucleotides read TGTGCCAGCAGCGATTCCGGGACAGGTAACAATGAGCAGTTCTTC. This sequence joins TRBV6-1 and TRBJ2-1, with 8 bases identical to TRBD1. V shed 6 bases, J shed 5 bases, and the junction held 9 bases outside the gene matches. Germline lookup yields CDR1 MNHNS and CDR2 SASEGT. This CDR3 comprises 15 residues.

The chain combines TRBV7-9 with TRBJ2-7; D not certain. This CDR3 has 12 amino acids. Germline CDR1 and CDR2: SEHNR and FQNEAQ (reference sequence). V was shortened by 6 bases and J by 4 bases, with 10 bases between the two germline ends. The CDR3 sequence: CASSRLGYEQYF. The CDR3 DNA follows: TGTGCCAGCAGTCGACTGGGGTACGAGCAGTACTTC.

The chain carries TRBV12-3 or TRBV12-4 and TRBJ2-1, with a possible D match to TRBD2 (5 bases). V dropped 0 bases and J dropped 6 bases, with 12 bases sitting between them. This CDR3 has 15 amino acids. Here the CDR3 DNA reads TGTGCCAGCAGTTTAGCGCGGCTAGCCCCCAATGAGCAGTTCTTC. Encoded protein: CASSLARLAPNEQFF.

Only a few counts were recorded for this clonotype. This sequence joins TRBV9 and TRBJ1-2; the match to TRBD1 covers 7 bases. This CDR3 spans 13 amino acids. J gave up 4 bases and V 0 bases, and 0 bases lay outside the gene matches. Germline CDR1 and CDR2: SGDLS and YYNGEE. The CDR3 DNA sequence: TGTGCCAGCAGCGTAGGGACAGGCTATGGCTACACCTTC. Translated, it gives CASSVGTGYGYTF.

There are a few counts of this clonotype. The chain recombines TRBV5-1 with TRBJ2-4, with TRBD2 identical over 7 bases. The junction had 10 bases not matched to a gene; V was cut back by 4 bases and J by 0 bases. This CDR3 is built from 17 residues. Germline V gene sequence: CDR1 SGHRS, CDR2 YFSETQ. The CDR3 sequence: CASSPLPGGGAKNIQYF. The CDR3 coding sequence is TGCGCCAGCAGCCCCCTCCCGGGCGGGGGAGCCAAAAACATTCAGTACTTC.

This clonotype has ten or more counts. The chain joins TRBV20-1 to TRBJ2-5; 7 bases match TRBD2. The germline V gene encodes CDR1 DFQATT and CDR2 SNEGSKA (reference sequence). This CDR3 is built from 14 residues. V was clipped by 3 bases and J by 2 bases; unmatched bases: 6. The CDR3 nucleotides read TGCAGTGCTAGGGTGGGGGGGTTACAAGAGACCCAGTACTTC. Its translation: CSARVGGLQETQYF.

This clonotype was seen only a few times. This rearrangement joins TRBV4-1 to TRBJ2-1, with D perhaps given as TRBD1 or TRBD2 (6 bases each). The germline V gene encodes CDR1 MGHRA and CDR2 YSYEKL. The V end lost 1 base, the J end lost 8 bases, and 18 bases lay between the germline ends. The CDR3 is made up of 16 amino acids. CDR3 region: CASSQAHPGATHEQFF. CDR3 DNA sequence: TGCGCCAGCAGCCAAGCGCATCCGGGGGCCACCCATGAGCAGTTCTTC.

This clonotype has a handful of counts. CDR3 sequence: CASSSRVPYNEQFF. For the CDR3, the DNA is TGTGCCAGCAGCTCGCGGGTCCCCTACAATGAGCAGTTCTTC. The chain carries TRBV7-2 and TRBJ2-1; D is perhaps TRBD2 (5 bases). Trimming removed 4 bases at V and 2 bases at J, with 9 bases between. The V gene's germline CDR1 is SGHTA and CDR2 FQGNSA. This CDR3 has 14 amino acids. The full variable domain, in which reference TRBV7-2 and TRBJ2-1 provide the parts outside the CDR3, is GAGVSQSPSNKVTEKGKDVELRCDPISGHTALYWYRQSLGQGLEFLIYFQGNSAPDKSGLPSDRFSAERTGGSVSTLTIQRTQQEDSAVYLCASSSRVPYNEQFFGPGTRLTVL.

This clonotype was detected a few times. This chain joins TRBV12-3 or TRBV12-4 and TRBJ2-1; D is possibly TRBD2 (6 bases). Trimming left V 5 bases short and J 8 bases short, with 16 bases between. There are 14 residues in the CDR3. CDR3 protein: CASSPGLISDEQFF. In nucleotides, the CDR3 is TGTGCCAGCAGTCCGGGACTCATAAGCGATGAGCAGTTCTTC.

There are a few counts of this clonotype. The chain employs TRBV5-1 and TRBJ1-1; 7 positions agree with TRBD1. The trim removed 5 bases at V and 7 bases at J, leaving 11 bases unmatched. This CDR3 spans 14 amino acids. Germline V CDR1 and CDR2: SGHRS, YFSETQ. The chain's CDR3 is CASSLTGTAIEAFF. CDR3 coding DNA: TGCGCCAGCAGTTTAACCGGGACAGCAATTGAAGCTTTCTTT.

The table lists this clonotype with a few counts. The J gene is TRBJ1-5, the V gene TRBV27, with D uncertain. Per the germline V gene, CDR1 is MNHEY and CDR2 is SMNVEV (reference sequence). CDR3 size: 16 residues. Trimming stripped 4 bases from V and 2 bases from J, with 15 bases between. The CDR3 loop reads CASSSDGPTGNQPQHF. CDR3 DNA: TGTGCCAGCAGTTCGGACGGGCCCACGGGCAATCAGCCCCAGCATTTT.

The chain uses TRBV6-1 and TRBJ1-2; 7 positions match TRBD1. CDR1 and CDR2 (germline): MNHNS, SASEGT. This CDR3 contains 15 residues. After removal of 5 bases from V and 2 bases from J, the junction contained 8 bases not matched to a gene. The CDR3, as DNA: TGTGCCAGCAGTCCAACAGGGGACGTCAACTATGGCTACACCTTC. Encoded protein: CASSPTGDVNYGYTF.

The CDR3 is CASSQVGGKLFF. In DNA, the CDR3 is TGTGCCAGCAGTCAAGTCGGGGGAAAACTGTTTTTT. V usage is TRBV27 and J usage is TRBJ1-4; possible D gene TRBD1, 5 bases. CDR1 is MNHEY and CDR2 is SMNVEV in the germline V gene (reference sequence). Trimming removed 5 bases from V and 10 bases from J, with 11 bases in between. CDR3 length: 12 residues. Drawing the rest from reference TRBV27 and TRBJ1-4, the complete variable domain is EAQVTQNPRYLITVTGKKLTVTCSQNMNHEYMSWYRQDPGLGLRQIYYSMNVEVTDKGDVPEGYKVSRKEKRNFPLILESPSPNQTSLYFCASSQVGGKLFFGSGTQLSVL.

In its sample, this clonotype was seen a few times. V usage is TRBV9 and J usage is TRBJ2-5; TRBD1 might be the D (6 bases). This CDR3 region has 14 residues. CDR1 is SGDLS and CDR2 is YYNGEE in the germline V gene. V lost 3 bases and J lost 0, with 9 bases in between. The chain's CDR3 is CASSAGHDQETQYF. DNA for the CDR3: TGTGCCAGCAGCGCGGGACACGACCAAGAGACCCAGTACTTC.

The rearrangement links TRBV4-1 to TRBJ2-7; D might be TRBD2 (5 bases). Germline CDR1 MGHRA, CDR2 YSYEKL. The CDR3 extends over 14 amino acids. V was shortened by 4 bases and J by 4 bases, with 14 bases between the two germline ends. CDR3 bases: TGCGCCAGCAGCCCGCTTGTAGGGAGTTACGAGCAGTACGTC. Amino acids: CASSPLVGSYEQYV.

The table lists this clonotype with a few counts. The chain is built from TRBV29-1 and TRBJ2-7; 7 bases agree with TRBD1. This CDR3 spans 11 amino acids. Germline V gives CDR1 SQVTM, CDR2 ANQGSEA. V was pared by 6 bases and J by 7 bases, with 6 bases of the junction left unmatched. The CDR3 DNA is TGCAGCGTCGCGGCAGGGGGAGAGCAGTACGTC. Its protein is CSVAAGGEQYV.

This chain uses TRBV4-1 with TRBJ1-5; D gene ambiguous. There are 14 residues in the CDR3. Germline V CDR1 and CDR2: MGHRA, YSYEKL. Between the trimmed V and J ends, which lost 0 bases and 3 bases, there was a span of 6 bases. The CDR3 DNA follows: TGCGCCAGCAGCCAAGAACGCCTCAATCAGCCCCAGCATTTT. Protein sequence: CASSQERLNQPQHF.

This clonotype was counted only a few times. The CDR3 bases are TGTGCCAGCACCCCCGCGGGGCGTCTCAATGAGCAGTTCTTC. Translated, it gives CASTPAGRLNEQFF. The rearrangement links TRBV6-2 or TRBV6-3 to TRBJ2-1, with TRBD2 as a possible D gene (6 bases). Germline V gene data show CDR1 as MNHEY and CDR2 as SVGEGT. The V and J ends lost 7 bases and 6 bases respectively, with 16 bases between them. This CDR3 spans 14 amino acids.

This clonotype was detected only a few times. V usage is TRBV19 and J usage is TRBJ2-1, with TRBD2 matching over 11 bases. J gave up 4 bases and V 5 bases, and 7 bases lay outside the gene matches. Germline V gene data show CDR1 as LNHDA and CDR2 as SQIVND (reference sequence). This CDR3 is 16 amino acids long. CDR3 sequence (DNA): TGTGCCAGTAGTGCAACTAGCGGGGGCTCTTACAATGAGCAGTTCTTC. Amino acid sequence: CASSATSGGSYNEQFF.

Only a few counts were recorded for this clonotype. This chain connects TRBV4-1 to TRBJ2-1; D gene unclear. The V gene's germline CDR1 is MGHRA and CDR2 YSYEKL. The V end lost 5 bases, the J end lost 7 bases, and 18 bases lay between the germline ends. The CDR3 runs 15 residues. The CDR3 sequence: CASSTAGSLLNEQFF. CDR3 bases: TGCGCCAGCAGCACTGCAGGCTCTCTTTTAAATGAGCAGTTCTTC.

The V gene is TRBV11-2, the J gene TRBJ2-7, with TRBD2 identical over 9 bases. Germline V CDR1 and CDR2: SGHAT, FQNNGV. The ends lost 1 base at V and 3 bases at J; junction bases unmatched: 1. The CDR3 is 14 residues long. DNA for the CDR3: TGTGCCAGCAGCTTAGCTAGCGGGGTCTACGAGCAGTACTTC. It is translated as CASSLASGVYEQYF.